This T cell receptor beta chain derives from a study of T cells in localized non-small cell lung cancer. Libraries were prepared by immunoSEQ multiplex PCR; TCRdb keeps only in-frame clonotypes and omits some of them. This sample has about 60,000 clones; roughly 90% occur once, and the top ten carry under 2.5%. CDR1 is MDHEN, CDR2 SYDVKM, per germline. This CDR3 region has 14 residues. Trimming at V came to 8 bases and at J to 6 bases, leaving 10 bases not matched to a gene. The chain has TRBV28 and TRBJ2-7; 10 nucleotides agree with TRBD1. The sample was peripheral blood, taken before any cancer treatment. The source of this sequence is a woman aged 35 to 70 with stage I lung adenocarcinoma. The CDR3 spells CASHRDRGASEQYF. CDR3 nucleotide sequence: TGTGCCAGCCACCGGGACAGGGGCGCCTCCGAGCAGTACTTC. The full variable domain, with the rest looked up from reference TRBV28 and TRBJ2-7, is DVKVTQSSRYLVKRTGEKVFLECVQDMDHENMFWYRQDPGLGLRLIYFSYDVKMKEKGDIPEGYSVSREKKERFSLILESASTNQTSMYLCASHRDRGASEQYFGPGTRLTVT.